The 12 T cell receptor beta chains listed next were all sequenced from one sample in a study of spatial heterogeneity in lung cancer. Regarding time point: sample taken at primary tumor resection. Whole RNA obtained from tumor, nontumor lung or frozen PBMC underwent sequencing without sorting. One entry per CDR3 protein, called by TCRdb with MiXCR from the 5' RACE reads. The sample lists tens of thousands of distinct CDR3 sequences, roughly 7% occurring once. Sequenced material: PBMCs, taken at surgery. The receptors come from a female donor with early-stage non-small cell lung cancer.

The rearrangement uses TRBV20-1 and TRBJ2-7, with TRBD2 matching 7 bases. There are 14 residues in the CDR3. Germline CDR1 reads DFQATT; CDR2 reads SNEGSKA (reference sequence). V trimming: 8 bases; J trimming: 2 bases; junction bases outside the gene matches: 12. The CDR3 spells CSSLLAAGTYEQYF. The CDR3 nucleotides are TGCAGTTCCTTACTGGCAGCGGGAACCTACGAGCAGTACTTC.

This clonotype has only a few counts. This chain links TRBV2 with TRBJ2-5; D is perhaps TRBD2 (6 bases). Trimming removed 10 bases from V and 7 bases from J, with 25 bases in between. CDR3 size: 15 residues. CDR1 SNHLY and CDR2 FYNNEI come from the germline V gene. CDR3 DNA sequence: TGTGCCATCCAAGAAGGGACTCAATTAGGAGGGACCCAGTACTTC. Its translation is CAIQEGTQLGGTQYF.

The table lists this clonotype with many counts. The V call is TRBV9, the J call TRBJ2-7, with 7 bases lining up with TRBD2. Losses at the gene ends were 0 bases for V and 6 bases for J; bases not matched to a gene: 12. This CDR3 is 16 amino acids long. Germline CDR1 SGDLS, CDR2 YYNGEE. The CDR3 DNA sequence: TGTGCCAGCAGCGTAGTCCCCCCCCGAGGGACTACCGAGCAGTACTTC. Protein product: CASSVVPPRGTTEQYF. The full variable domain, completed using reference TRBV9 and TRBJ2-7, is DSGVTQTPKHLITATGQRVTLRCSPRSGDLSVYWYQQSLDQGLQFLIQYYNGEERAKGNILERFSAQQFPDLHSELNLSSLELGDSALYFCASSVVPPRGTTEQYFGPGTRLTVT.

This clonotype appeared many times. CDR3 DNA sequence: TGTGCCAGCAGCCCGGGTTTGGATACCTATGAGCAGTTCTTC. This encodes CASSPGLDTYEQFF. This sequence joins TRBV11-3 and TRBJ2-1; D remains unclear. This CDR3 spans 14 amino acids. V lost 5 bases, J lost 8 bases, and 16 bases lay in between. Germline V gene lookup returns CDR1 SGHNT and CDR2 YENEEA.

This clonotype was counted between two and nine times. The chain links TRBV27 to TRBJ2-3; TRBD1 aligns across 9 bases. This CDR3 spans 14 amino acids. V lost 6 bases, J lost 1 base, and 2 bases stayed unmatched. Germline CDR1 is MNHEY and CDR2 is SMNVEV (reference sequence). CDR3 loop: CASRGQGRTDTQYF. CDR3 nucleotides: TGTGCCAGCAGGGGACAGGGCCGCACAGATACGCAGTATTTT.

This clonotype was recorded at least ten times. The chain uses TRBV28 and TRBJ1-2; 8 bases line up with TRBD1. The ends lost 5 bases at V and 2 bases at J; junction bases unmatched: 4. Germline V lookup: CDR1 MDHEN, CDR2 SYDVKM. This CDR3 has 14 residues. The CDR3 sequence: CASSQGASNYGYTF. Here the CDR3 DNA reads TGTGCCAGCAGTCAGGGGGCATCAAACTATGGCTACACCTTC.

This clonotype appeared a few times. The chain joins TRBV25-1 to TRBJ2-5; the D gene is possibly TRBD2 (5 bases). V was clipped by 4 bases and J by 5 bases, with 5 bases between them. The CDR3 extends over 11 amino acids. Germline assignment: CDR1 MGHDK and CDR2 SYGVNS. Here the CDR3 DNA reads TGTGCCAGCAGTGCGGGGGAGACCCAGTACTTC. It encodes CASSAGETQYF.

In its sample, this clonotype was seen many times. The chain recombines TRBV6-5 with TRBJ2-2; D could derive from TRBD1 or TRBD2 (5 bases each). The CDR3 has 15 amino acids. Germline assignment: CDR1 MNHEY and CDR2 SVGAGI. The V gene lost 4 bases and the J gene lost 5 bases, with 14 bases spanning the gap. CDR3: CASSLNAGRTGELFF. In nucleotides, the CDR3 is TGTGCCAGCAGTTTAAATGCAGGGAGAACCGGGGAGCTGTTTTTT.

This clonotype showed up just a few times. The chain uses TRBV4-1 and TRBJ1-5, with D unclear. V was cut by 1 base and J by 2 bases, with 15 bases left in between. Germline assignment: CDR1 MGHRA and CDR2 YSYEKL. This CDR3 is 17 amino acids long. This chain's CDR3 is CASSQVPIGRGNQPQHF. The CDR3 region has the DNA TGCGCCAGCAGCCAAGTGCCAATTGGAAGAGGCAATCAGCCCCAGCATTTT.

The CDR3 coding sequence is TGTGCCAGCAGTCGGGATGGATCGAACACTGAAGCTTTCTTT. Protein sequence: CASSRDGSNTEAFF. The chain employs TRBV6-5 and TRBJ1-1, with D uncertain. This CDR3 contains 14 residues. CDR1 is MNHEY, CDR2 SVGAGI, per germline. Trimming cost V 5 bases and J 1 base, with 11 bases left between them.

This clonotype was counted ten times or more. This chain connects TRBV20-1 to TRBJ2-3; possibly TRBD1 for D (5 bases). Per the germline V gene, CDR1 is DFQATT and CDR2 is SNEGSKA (reference sequence). The CDR3 runs 14 residues. Between the trimmed V and J ends, which lost 1 base and 2 bases, there was a span of 10 bases. This CDR3 reads CSARVDRVTDTQYF. CDR3 nucleotide sequence: TGCAGTGCTAGAGTTGACAGAGTCACAGATACGCAGTATTTT.

This clonotype was seen at least ten times. The V call is TRBV7-8, the J call TRBJ2-7; D might be TRBD2 (5 bases). V lost 4 bases, J lost 4 bases, and 14 bases lay in between. In germline, CDR1 is SGHVS, CDR2 FQNEAQ. This CDR3 is 14 amino acids long. The CDR3 DNA sequence: TGTGCCAGCAGCTCCGGACTTTTTAGGTACGAGCAGTACTTC. Translating gives CASSSGLFRYEQYF.